These 5 T cell receptor beta chains came from one sample sequenced in a study of blood T cell repertoires in COVID-19. The assay was immunoSEQ multiplex PCR, and TCRdb's table has in-frame clones only and misses some. The sample has about 370,000 clones; 85% to 90% are singletons. The source material was PBMCs or T cells enriched from blood (not recorded which). The receptors come from a woman in her twenties or thirties who had recovered from COVID-19.

The rearrangement uses TRBV25-1 and TRBJ1-4, with D possibly matching TRBD1 (6 bases). Germline CDR1 reads MGHDK; CDR2 reads SYGVNS. V gave up 4 bases and J gave up 6 bases, with 15 bases separating them. The CDR3 loop spans 15 amino acids. Here the CDR3 DNA reads TGTGCCAGCAGTGTCCTACAGGGAGCTCATGAAAAACTGTTTTTT. Residues: CASSVLQGAHEKLFF.

This clone was counted between two and nine times. This chain joins TRBV14 and TRBJ2-7; TRBD1 is a possible D gene (5 bases). The CDR3 consists of 14 residues. The germline CDR1 and CDR2 sequences are SGHDN and FVKESK. The ends were cut back, 4 bases at V and 3 bases at J, with 13 bases in the middle. DNA of the CDR3: TGTGCCAGCAGCCCGGACATTAGTTACTACGAGCAGTACTTC. Its translation is CASSPDISYYEQYF.

CDR3: CASSRGASGTNTGELFF. The DNA for the CDR3 is TGTGCCAGCAGCCGAGGGGCTAGCGGGACGAACACCGGGGAGCTGTTTTTT. The chain employs TRBV5-5 and TRBJ2-2; 9 bases match TRBD2. Germline lookup yields CDR1 SGHKS and CDR2 YYEKEE (reference sequence). J was trimmed by 0 bases and V by 4 bases; bases with no gene match: 7. This CDR3 comprises 17 residues.

The chain has TRBV7-6 and TRBJ1-6; 10 bases line up with TRBD1. Per the germline V gene, CDR1 is SGHVS and CDR2 is FNYEAQ. After removal of 5 bases from V and 7 bases from J, the junction contained 11 bases not matched to a gene. The CDR3 runs 17 residues. CDR3: CASSRLGGTGVNSPLHF. CDR3 coding DNA: TGTGCCAGCAGCCGCCTGGGAGGGACAGGGGTAAATTCACCCCTCCACTTT.

The rearrangement uses TRBV4-1 and TRBJ2-3; D is undetermined. Germline V gene data show CDR1 as MGHRA and CDR2 as YSYEKL. V was cut by 2 bases and J by 2 bases, with 11 bases left in between. The CDR3 extends over 15 amino acids. DNA for the CDR3: TGCGCCAGCAGCCAATTCACTGGAGACACAGATACGCAGTATTTT. Its protein product is CASSQFTGDTDTQYF.